The following is a T cell receptor (beta chain) sequence with its context. Its antigen is currently unknown. This specimen comes from a study of cytomegalovirus exposure and HLA in healthy donors. Study-level information: Most genotyped donors, 81% of about 360, had Caucasian-associated genetic ancestry. Study conclusions and caveats: Researchers reported in a later analysis that a missense DCLRE1C variant was tied to TCR beta V- and J-gene trimming. Reports credit the classifier with highly specific, highly sensitive diagnosis of cytomegalovirus status.

It was with 60 Vbeta and 13 Jbeta primers that the PCR ran. The table came from immunoSEQ multiplex PCR; TCRdb's copy has only in-frame clones and leaves some out. The repertoire holds fewer than 200,000 clones, with around four fifths as singletons. The V gene end was trimmed by 6 bases and the J gene end by 4 bases; junction bases not matched to a gene: 6. Looked up from germline, CDR1 is MGHDK and CDR2 is SYGVNS. The CDR3 has 15 residues. The chain uses TRBV25-1 and TRBJ2-3; 11 positions agree with TRBD2. The sequenced material came from PBMCs. The clonotype originates from a man aged 50 to 60 in good health and CMV-seronegative. The CDR3: CASSPTSGSADTQYF. In nucleotides, the CDR3 is TGTGCCAGCAGCCCCACTAGCGGGAGTGCAGATACGCAGTATTTT.